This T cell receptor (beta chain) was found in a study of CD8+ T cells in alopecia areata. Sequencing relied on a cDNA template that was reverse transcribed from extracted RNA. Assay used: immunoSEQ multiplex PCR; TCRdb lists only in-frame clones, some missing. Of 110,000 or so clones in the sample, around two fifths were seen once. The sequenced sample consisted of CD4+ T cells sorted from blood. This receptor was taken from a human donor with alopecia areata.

The DNA for the CDR3 is TGCAGCGTGGGCGGGGATGCAGATACGCAGTATTTT. It encodes CSVGGDADTQYF. The V gene is TRBV29-1, the J gene TRBJ2-3, with D possibly matching TRBD2 (6 bases). Deletions cut 6 bases from V and 4 bases from J, with 11 bases between. This CDR3 comprises 12 residues. CDR1 SQVTM and CDR2 ANQGSEA come from the germline V gene.